The clone carrying this TCR beta chain was counted a few times. Its target is unknown. The sample belongs to a study of beta chain features in type 1 diabetes. Study-level background: The patients were much like the healthy donors in age, gender and cell yields. Sorted cells from all samples, numbering about 98 million, were examined. Study conclusions and caveats: Shortening that was moderate but significant affected the TCRB CDR3s of Type 1 diabetes patients in all four CD4+ subsets.

Blood was drawn once from each donor into heparinised tubes. The draws averaged around 110 mL. Sorting gave populations that all exceeded 95% purity. This CDR3 comprises 16 residues. Germline V CDR1 and CDR2: LGHNA, YSLEER. V trimming: 1 base; J trimming: 3 bases; junction bases outside the gene matches: 4. Expressed TCRB transcripts were sequenced because the entire RNA isolate underwent reverse transcription. The repertoire was sequenced with immunoSEQ multiplex PCR; TCRdb's copy has only in-frame clones and lacks some. The sample records 40,000 or so clones, roughly 70% being singletons. The receptor's source is a woman aged 18-29 years with type 1 diabetes. This chain links TRBV4-3 with TRBJ2-1; 9 nucleotides align to TRBD2. What was sequenced was Tregs from blood. The CDR3 nucleotides are TGCGCCAGCAGCCAAGGATTGACTAGCGGCTACAATGAGCAGTTCTTC. It is translated as CASSQGLTSGYNEQFF.